The present entry profiles one T cell receptor beta chain with its context. Its cognate antigen is unknown. Each patient experienced a relapse that followed autologous stem cell transplantation, and brentuximab vedotin exposure varied. TCRdb keeps only in-frame clones here, not all; method: immunoSEQ multiplex PCR. The sample contains 45,000 to 50,000 clones, roughly 75% of which appear only once. The data were taken from a study of PD-1 blockade in classical Hodgkin lymphoma. Study in general: Intravenous nivolumab at 3 mg/kg was given to patients every 2 weeks.

The study, taken as a whole, reports: After ASCT, patients who started nivolumab under 1 year later were excluded.

V was cut by 4 bases and J by 0 bases, with 17 bases left in between. CDR1 and CDR2 from the germline V gene are SGHDT and YYEEEE. The CDR3 contains 16 residues. The sequence came from a human donor with classical Hodgkin lymphoma. This specimen consisted of peripheral blood mononuclear cells (PBMCs), obtained before the second cycle of nivolumab. The V call is TRBV5-6, the J call TRBJ2-7, with D tentatively TRBD2 (6 bases). The CDR3 DNA reads as TGTGCCAGCAGCGACCGAGTCGGGAGAGACTCCTACGAGCAGTACTTC. Its translation: CASSDRVGRDSYEQYF.